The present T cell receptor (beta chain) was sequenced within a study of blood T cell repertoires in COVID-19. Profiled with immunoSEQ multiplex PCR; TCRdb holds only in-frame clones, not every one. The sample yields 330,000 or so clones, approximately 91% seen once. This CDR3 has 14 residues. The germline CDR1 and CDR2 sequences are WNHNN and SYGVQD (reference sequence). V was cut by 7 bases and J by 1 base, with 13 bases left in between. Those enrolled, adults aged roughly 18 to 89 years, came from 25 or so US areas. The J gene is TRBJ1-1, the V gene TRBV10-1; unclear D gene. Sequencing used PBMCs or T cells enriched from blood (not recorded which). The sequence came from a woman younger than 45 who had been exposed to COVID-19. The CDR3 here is CASNPGGSNTEAFF. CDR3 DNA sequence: TGCGCCAGCAACCCTGGCGGCTCGAACACTGAAGCTTTCTTT.